The sequence of this T cell receptor (beta chain) was determined in a study of blood T cell repertoires in COVID-19. Study as a whole: Donors in the United States, Italy and Spain gave samples during acute or convalescent COVID-19.

This clone showed up just a few times. Authors' methods: The authors estimated nucleated cell counts from reference gene primer amplification. The assay was immunoSEQ multiplex PCR, and TCRdb's table has in-frame clones only and misses some. V, J and clone size derive from that table, while D and trimming were established from the DNA sequence. The sample shows about 82,000 clones, roughly 91% of them seen only once. The age range of participants was about 18 to 100 years, with residence in some 25 US areas. Participant-given clinical history determined each cohort assignment. V shed 2 bases, J shed 6 bases, and the junction held 5 bases outside the gene matches. Germline lookup yields CDR1 ENHRY and CDR2 SYGVKD. The CDR3 has 14 amino acids.

Input material: PBMCs or T cells enriched from blood (not recorded which). This receptor was obtained from a woman in her forties or fifties with acute COVID-19. This sequence joins TRBV10-3 and TRBJ1-2; 8 bases line up with TRBD1. The CDR3 loop reads CAISEDRGGDGYTF. CDR3 sequence (DNA): TGTGCCATCAGTGAGGACAGGGGCGGAGATGGCTACACCTTC.